This record looks at one TCR beta chain sequence and its context. V was cut by 2 bases and J by 4 bases, with 11 bases left in between. This CDR3 region has 14 residues. Germline-derived CDR1 and CDR2 are KGHSH and LQKENI. The data originate from a study of blood T cell repertoires in COVID-19. Study-level information: Collection of acute and convalescent COVID-19 samples took place in the United States, Italy and Spain. PBMCs, B-cell-depleted T cells, or T cells were the source of the cDNA or gDNA that made up the material.

Per the original methods: It was from reference gene primer amplification that nucleated cell counts were estimated. Generated by immunoSEQ multiplex PCR, the TCRdb table keeps only in-frame clones and is missing some. Clone size and the V and J calls come from that table; the DNA yielded D and trimming. The table shows 46,000 or so clones, with 86% occurring only once. This TCR was sampled from a man in his 60s with active or convalescent COVID-19. The V and J genes are TRBV18 and TRBJ1-2; TRBD1 is a possible D gene (5 bases). Sequencing input: peripheral blood. The CDR3 loop is CASSPFTGIYGYTF. CDR3 nucleotides: TGTGCCAGCTCACCATTTACAGGAATCTATGGCTACACCTTC.